Included here is one TCR beta chain sequence, with context. Trimming took off 3 bases at V and 2 bases at J, with 2 bases between the two ends. CDR3 length: 12 residues. CDR1 and CDR2 (germline): SGHTA, FQGNSA. The data stem from a study of OX40 agonist ivuxolimab in advanced cancers. Turning to the study itself: Six ivuxolimab dose levels, 0.01 to 10 mg/kg, were given intravenously every 2 weeks.

Repertoires were generated with immunoSEQ multiplex PCR, while TCRdb's copy carries only in-frame clones and drops some. The profile shows about 54,000 clones, just under 85% of them singletons. The specimen was CD4+ or CD8+ T cells sorted from blood, collected in a trial of the OX40 agonist ivuxolimab. The receptor comes from an adult with an advanced solid tumor such as melanoma, head and neck, liver or kidney cancer. The V call is TRBV7-2, the J call TRBJ1-5; D remains unclear. CDR3 in amino acids: CASSFGNQPQHF. The CDR3 DNA is TGTGCCAGCAGCTTCGGCAATCAGCCCCAGCATTTT.